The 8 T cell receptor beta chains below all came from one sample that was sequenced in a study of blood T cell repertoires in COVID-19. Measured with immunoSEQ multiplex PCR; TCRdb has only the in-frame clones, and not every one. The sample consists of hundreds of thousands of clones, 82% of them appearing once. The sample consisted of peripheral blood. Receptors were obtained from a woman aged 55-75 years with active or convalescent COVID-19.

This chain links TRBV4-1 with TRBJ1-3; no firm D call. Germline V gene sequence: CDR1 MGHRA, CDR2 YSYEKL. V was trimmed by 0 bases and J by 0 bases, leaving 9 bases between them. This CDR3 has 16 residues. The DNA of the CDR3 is TGCGCCAGCAGCCAAGATAACGGAGTCTCTGGAAACACCATATATTTT. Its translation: CASSQDNGVSGNTIYF.

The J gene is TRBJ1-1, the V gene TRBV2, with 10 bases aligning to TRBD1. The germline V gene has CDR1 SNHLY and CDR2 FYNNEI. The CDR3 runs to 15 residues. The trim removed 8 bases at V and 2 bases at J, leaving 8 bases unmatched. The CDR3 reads CASSVGTGVNTEAFF. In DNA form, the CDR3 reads TGTGCCAGCTCGGTTGGGACAGGGGTAAACACTGAAGCTTTCTTT. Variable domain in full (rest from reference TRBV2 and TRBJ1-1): EPEVTQTPSHQVTQMGQEVILRCVPISNHLYFYWYRQILGQKVEFLVSFYNNEISEKSEIFDDQFSVERPDGSNFTLKIRSTKLEDSAMYFCASSVGTGVNTEAFFGQGTRLTVV.

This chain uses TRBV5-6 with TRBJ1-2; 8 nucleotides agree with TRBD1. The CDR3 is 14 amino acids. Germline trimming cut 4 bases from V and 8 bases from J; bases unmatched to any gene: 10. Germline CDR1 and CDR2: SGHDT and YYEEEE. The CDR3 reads CASSLGQVDRGYTF. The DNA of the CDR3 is TGTGCCAGCAGCCTGGGACAGGTGGACCGAGGCTACACCTTC.

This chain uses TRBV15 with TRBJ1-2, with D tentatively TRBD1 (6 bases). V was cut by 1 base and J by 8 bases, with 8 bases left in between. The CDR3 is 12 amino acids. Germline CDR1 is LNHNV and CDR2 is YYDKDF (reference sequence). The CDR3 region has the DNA TGTGCCACCAGCAGAGGACAGGCGGGCTACACCTTC. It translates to CATSRGQAGYTF.

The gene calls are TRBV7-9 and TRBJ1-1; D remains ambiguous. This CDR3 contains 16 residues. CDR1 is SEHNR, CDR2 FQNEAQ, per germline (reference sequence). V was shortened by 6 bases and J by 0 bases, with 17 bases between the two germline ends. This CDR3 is CASSPQTRALNTEAFF. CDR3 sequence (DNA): TGTGCCAGCAGTCCCCAGACGAGGGCCTTGAACACTGAAGCTTTCTTT. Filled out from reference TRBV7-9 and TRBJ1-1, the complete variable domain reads DTGVSQNPRHKITKRGQNVTFRCDPISEHNRLYWYRQTLGQGPEFLTYFQNEAQLEKSRLLSDRFSAERPKGSFSTLEIQRTEQGDSAMYLCASSPQTRALNTEAFFGQGTRLTVV.

The CDR3 loop is CASRPPPEGDEQFF. For the CDR3, the DNA is TGTGCCAGCAGGCCCCCCCCCGAGGGCGATGAGCAGTTCTTC. The V call is TRBV2, the J call TRBJ2-1, with TRBD2 as a possible D gene (5 bases). The CDR3 extends over 14 amino acids. The V end was cut by 6 bases, the J end by 8 bases, with 17 bases between. In germline, CDR1 is SNHLY, CDR2 FYNNEI.

CDR3 in amino acids: CASSSGGETQYF. In DNA, the CDR3 is TGTGCCAGCAGCTCAGGGGGAGAGACCCAGTACTTC. V gene TRBV5-4 combines with J gene TRBJ2-5; 7 nucleotides align to TRBD1. Germline loops: CDR1 SGHNT, CDR2 YYREEE (reference sequence). The CDR3 contains 12 residues. J gave up 4 bases and V 3 bases, and 0 bases lay outside the gene matches.

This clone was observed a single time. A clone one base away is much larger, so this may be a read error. The CDR3 region is CASSQQGAGELFF. The CDR3 coding sequence is TGTGCCAGCAGCCAACAGGGGGCCGGGGAGCTGTTTTTT. The J gene is TRBJ2-2, the V gene TRBV7-6; 8 nucleotides match TRBD1. The CDR3 spans 13 residues. Germline V CDR1 and CDR2: SGHVS, FNYEAQ. J gave up 6 bases and V 5 bases, and 2 bases lay outside the gene matches. The full variable domain, in which reference TRBV7-6 and TRBJ2-2 provide the parts outside the CDR3, is GAGVSQSPRYKVTKRGQDVALRCDPISGHVSLYWYRQALGQGPEFLTYFNYEAQQDKSGLPNDRFSAERPEGSISTLTIQRTEQRDSAMYRCASSQQGAGELFFGEGSRLTVL.